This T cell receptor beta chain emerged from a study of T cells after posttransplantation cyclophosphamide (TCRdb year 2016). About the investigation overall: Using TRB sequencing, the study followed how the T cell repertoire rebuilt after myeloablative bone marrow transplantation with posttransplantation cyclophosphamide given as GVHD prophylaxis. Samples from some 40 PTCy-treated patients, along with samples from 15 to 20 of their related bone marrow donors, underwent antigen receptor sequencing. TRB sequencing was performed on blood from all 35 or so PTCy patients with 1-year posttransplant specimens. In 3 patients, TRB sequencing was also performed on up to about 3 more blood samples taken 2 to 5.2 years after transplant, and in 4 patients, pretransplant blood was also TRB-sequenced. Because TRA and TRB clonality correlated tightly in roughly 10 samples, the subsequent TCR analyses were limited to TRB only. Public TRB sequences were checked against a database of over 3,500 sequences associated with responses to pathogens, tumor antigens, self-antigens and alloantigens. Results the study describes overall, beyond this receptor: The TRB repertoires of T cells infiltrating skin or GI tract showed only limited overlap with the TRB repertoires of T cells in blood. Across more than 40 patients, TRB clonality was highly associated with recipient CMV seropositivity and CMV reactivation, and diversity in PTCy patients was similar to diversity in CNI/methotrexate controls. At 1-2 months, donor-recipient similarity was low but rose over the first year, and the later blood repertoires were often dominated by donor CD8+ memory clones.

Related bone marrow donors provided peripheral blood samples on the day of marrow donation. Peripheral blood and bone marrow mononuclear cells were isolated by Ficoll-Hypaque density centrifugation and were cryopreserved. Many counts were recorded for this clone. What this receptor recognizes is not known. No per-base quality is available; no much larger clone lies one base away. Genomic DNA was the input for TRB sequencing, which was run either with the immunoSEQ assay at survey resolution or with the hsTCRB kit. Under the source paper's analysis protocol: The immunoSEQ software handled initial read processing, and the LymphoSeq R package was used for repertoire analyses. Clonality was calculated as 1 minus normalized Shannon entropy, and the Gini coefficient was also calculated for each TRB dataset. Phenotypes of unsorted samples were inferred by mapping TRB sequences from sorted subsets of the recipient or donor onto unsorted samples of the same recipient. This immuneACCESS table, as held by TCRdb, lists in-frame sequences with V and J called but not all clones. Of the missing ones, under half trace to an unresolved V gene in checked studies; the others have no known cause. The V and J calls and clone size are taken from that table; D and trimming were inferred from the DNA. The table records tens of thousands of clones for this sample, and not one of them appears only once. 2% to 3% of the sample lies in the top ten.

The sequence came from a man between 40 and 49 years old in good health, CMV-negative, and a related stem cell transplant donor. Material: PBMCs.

The DNA sequence is given as TGTGCCAGCGCTAGTAGGGGGATAAACATTCAGTACTTC. Its amino acids are CASASRGINIQYF. Recombination linked TRBV6-5 to TRBJ2-4; tentative D gene TRBD1, with 6 bases matching. CDR1 and CDR2, looked up from the germline V gene, are MNHEY and SVGAGI. V gives up 8 bases and J gives up 6 bases, and the segment between their germline ends measures 14 bases. The CDR3 runs 13 amino acids, cysteine and phenylalanine included. Kept here is only the CDR3 DNA, which spans 39 bases and is read in frame from base 1.